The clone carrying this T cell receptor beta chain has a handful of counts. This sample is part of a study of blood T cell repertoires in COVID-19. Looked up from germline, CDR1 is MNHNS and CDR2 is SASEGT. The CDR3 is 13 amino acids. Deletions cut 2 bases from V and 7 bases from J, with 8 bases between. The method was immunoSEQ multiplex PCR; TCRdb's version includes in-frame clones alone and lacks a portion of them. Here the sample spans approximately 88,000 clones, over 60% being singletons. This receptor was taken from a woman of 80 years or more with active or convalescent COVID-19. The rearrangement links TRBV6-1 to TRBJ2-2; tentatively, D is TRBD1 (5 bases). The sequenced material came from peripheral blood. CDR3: CASSERGGGELFF. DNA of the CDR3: TGTGCCAGCAGTGAAAGGGGCGGCGGGGAGCTGTTTTTT.